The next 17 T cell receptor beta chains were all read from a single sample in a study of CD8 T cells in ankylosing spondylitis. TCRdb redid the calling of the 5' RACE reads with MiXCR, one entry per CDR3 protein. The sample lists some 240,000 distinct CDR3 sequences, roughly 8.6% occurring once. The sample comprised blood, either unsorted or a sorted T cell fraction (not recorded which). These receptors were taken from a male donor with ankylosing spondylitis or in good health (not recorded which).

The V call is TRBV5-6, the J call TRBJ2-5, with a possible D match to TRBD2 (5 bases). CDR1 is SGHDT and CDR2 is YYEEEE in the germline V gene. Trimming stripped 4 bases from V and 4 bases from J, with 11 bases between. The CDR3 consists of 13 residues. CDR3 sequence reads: CASSVKGRETQYF. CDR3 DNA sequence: TGTGCCAGCAGCGTCAAAGGGAGAGAGACCCAGTACTTC.

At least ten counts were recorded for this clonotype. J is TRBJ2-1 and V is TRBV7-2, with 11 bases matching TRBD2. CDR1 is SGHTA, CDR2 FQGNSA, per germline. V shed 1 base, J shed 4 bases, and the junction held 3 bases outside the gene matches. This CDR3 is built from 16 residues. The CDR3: CASSLVTSGGYNEQFF. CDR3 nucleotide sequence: TGTGCCAGCAGCTTAGTAACTAGCGGGGGATACAATGAGCAGTTCTTC.

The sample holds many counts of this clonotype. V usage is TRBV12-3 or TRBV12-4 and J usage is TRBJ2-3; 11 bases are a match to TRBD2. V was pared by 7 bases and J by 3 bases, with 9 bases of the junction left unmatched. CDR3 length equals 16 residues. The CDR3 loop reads CASTVFSGGATDTQYF. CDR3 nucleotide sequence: TGTGCCAGCACCGTCTTTAGCGGGGGGGCAACAGATACGCAGTATTTT.

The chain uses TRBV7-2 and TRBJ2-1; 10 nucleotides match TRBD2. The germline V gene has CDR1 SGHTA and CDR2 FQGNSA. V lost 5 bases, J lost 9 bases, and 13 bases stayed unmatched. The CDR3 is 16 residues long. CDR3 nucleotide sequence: TGTGCCAGCAGCCTTTCCAGCGGGAGGGCCCTCGGTGAGCAGTTCTTC. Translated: CASSLSSGRALGEQFF.

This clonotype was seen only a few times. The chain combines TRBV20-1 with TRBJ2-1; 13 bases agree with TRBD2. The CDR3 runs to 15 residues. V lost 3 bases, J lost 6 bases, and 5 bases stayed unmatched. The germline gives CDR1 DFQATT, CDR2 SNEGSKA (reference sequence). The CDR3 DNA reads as TGCAGTGCTAGGACTAGCGGGGGGCGAGGCAATGAGCAGTTCTTC. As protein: CSARTSGGRGNEQFF.

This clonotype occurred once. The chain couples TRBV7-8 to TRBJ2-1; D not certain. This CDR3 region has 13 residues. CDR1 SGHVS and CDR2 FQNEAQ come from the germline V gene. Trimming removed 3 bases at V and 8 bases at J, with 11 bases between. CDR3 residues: CASSFRYKDEQFF. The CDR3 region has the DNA TGTGCCAGCAGCTTTCGCTACAAGGATGAGCAGTTCTTC.

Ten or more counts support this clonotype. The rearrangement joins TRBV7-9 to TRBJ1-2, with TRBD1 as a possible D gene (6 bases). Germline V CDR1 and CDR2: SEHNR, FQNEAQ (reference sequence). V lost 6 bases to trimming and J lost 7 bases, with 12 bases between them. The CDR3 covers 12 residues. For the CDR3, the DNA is TGTGCCAGCAGACGGGGGGGCTCTGGCTACACCTTC. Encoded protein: CASRRGGSGYTF.

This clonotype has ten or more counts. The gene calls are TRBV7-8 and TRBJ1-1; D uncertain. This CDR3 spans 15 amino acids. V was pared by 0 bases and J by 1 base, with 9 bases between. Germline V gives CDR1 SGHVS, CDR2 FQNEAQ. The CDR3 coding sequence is TGTGCCAGCAGCTTAGCGAGATCAGGGAACACTGAAGCTTTCTTT. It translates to CASSLARSGNTEAFF.

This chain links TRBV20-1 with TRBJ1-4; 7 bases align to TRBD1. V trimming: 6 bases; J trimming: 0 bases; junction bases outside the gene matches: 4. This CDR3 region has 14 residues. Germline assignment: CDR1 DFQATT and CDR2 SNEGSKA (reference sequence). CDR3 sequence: CSAATGTTNEKLFF. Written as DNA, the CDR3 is TGCAGTGCAGCGACAGGGACAACTAATGAAAAACTGTTTTTT.

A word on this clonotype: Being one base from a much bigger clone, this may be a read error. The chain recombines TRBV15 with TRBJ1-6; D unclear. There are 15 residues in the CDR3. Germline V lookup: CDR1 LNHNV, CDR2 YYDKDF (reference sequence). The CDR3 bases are TGTGCCATCAGCCGGGTGGGTAGGGTCTTTTCACCCCTCCACTTT. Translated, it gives CAISRVGRVFSPLHF.

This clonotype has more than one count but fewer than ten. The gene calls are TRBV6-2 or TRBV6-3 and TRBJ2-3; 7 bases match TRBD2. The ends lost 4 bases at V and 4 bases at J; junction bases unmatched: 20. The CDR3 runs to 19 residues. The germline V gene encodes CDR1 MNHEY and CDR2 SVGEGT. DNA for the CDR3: TGTGCCAGCAGTTCCCCTTTGGCGGGAGCTCGGGCGGGGCCAGATACGCAGTATTTT. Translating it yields CASSSPLAGARAGPDTQYF.

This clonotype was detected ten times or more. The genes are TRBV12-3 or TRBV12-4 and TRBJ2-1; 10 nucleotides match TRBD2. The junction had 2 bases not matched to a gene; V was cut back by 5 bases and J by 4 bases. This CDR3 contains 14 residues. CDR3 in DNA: TGTGCCAGCAGTGTGGGACTAGCGTACAATGAGCAGTTCTTC. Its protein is CASSVGLAYNEQFF.

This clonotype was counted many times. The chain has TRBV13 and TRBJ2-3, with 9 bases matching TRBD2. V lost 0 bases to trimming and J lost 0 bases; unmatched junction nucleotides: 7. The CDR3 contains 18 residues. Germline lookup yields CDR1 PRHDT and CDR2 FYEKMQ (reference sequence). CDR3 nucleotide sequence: TGTGCCAGCAGCTTAGGTCTAGCGGGGAGGGGTAGCACAGATACGCAGTATTTT. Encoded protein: CASSLGLAGRGSTDTQYF.

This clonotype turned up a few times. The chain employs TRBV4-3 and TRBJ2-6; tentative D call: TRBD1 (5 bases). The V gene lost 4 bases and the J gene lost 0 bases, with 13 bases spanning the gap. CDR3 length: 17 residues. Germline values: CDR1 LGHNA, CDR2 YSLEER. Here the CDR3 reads CASSPSQGGSGANVLTF. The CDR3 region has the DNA TGCGCCAGCAGCCCGAGCCAGGGCGGCTCTGGGGCCAACGTCCTGACTTTC.

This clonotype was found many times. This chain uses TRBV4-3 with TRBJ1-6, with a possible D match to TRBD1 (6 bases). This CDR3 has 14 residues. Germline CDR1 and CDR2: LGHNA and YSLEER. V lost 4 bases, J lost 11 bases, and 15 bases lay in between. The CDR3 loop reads CASSLGGQSAPLHF. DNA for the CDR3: TGCGCCAGCAGCCTCGGGGGGCAAAGTGCACCCCTCCACTTT.

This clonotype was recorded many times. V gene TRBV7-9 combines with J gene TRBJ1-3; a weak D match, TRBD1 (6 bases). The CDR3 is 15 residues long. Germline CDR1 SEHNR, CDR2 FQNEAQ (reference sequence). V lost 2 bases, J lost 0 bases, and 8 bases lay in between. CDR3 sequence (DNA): TGTGCCAGCAGCTTACAGGGGTACTCTGGAAACACCATATATTTT. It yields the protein CASSLQGYSGNTIYF.

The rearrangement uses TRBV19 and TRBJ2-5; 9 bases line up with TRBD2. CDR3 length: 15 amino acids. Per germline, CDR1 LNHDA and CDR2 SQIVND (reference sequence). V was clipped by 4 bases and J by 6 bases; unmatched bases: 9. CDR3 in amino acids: CASSSRTSEEQTQYF. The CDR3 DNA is TGTGCCAGTAGTAGCCGGACTAGCGAGGAGCAGACCCAGTACTTC.